These 5 T cell receptor beta chains were sequenced from one sample in a study of monozygotic twins with inflammatory bowel disease. Each CDR3 protein gets one entry in TCRdb, which reprocessed the 5' RACE reads and gives no DNA. Its table records about 210,000 distinct CDR3 sequences. Sequenced input: blood. The receptors come from a human donor with ulcerative colitis or Crohn's disease, or a healthy co-twin of an affected twin (not recorded which).

The rearrangement uses TRBV12-3 or TRBV12-4 and TRBJ1-6. CDR3 length: 17 amino acids. CDR3 residues: CASSLSPGLDRLRPLHF.

This chain's CDR3 is CASSLLRQGMNTEAFF. The genes are TRBV5-1 and TRBJ1-1; absent DNA, TCRdb's TRBD1 call cannot be checked. CDR1 and CDR2 from the germline V gene are SGHRS and YFSETQ. The CDR3 is made up of 16 amino acids.

The chain has TRBV10-3 and TRBJ1-6. CDR3 length: 17 residues. In germline, CDR1 is ENHRY, CDR2 SYGVKD. The CDR3 region is CAISGNDGSSYNSPLHF.

CDR3: CASSSPAREQFF. The chain employs TRBV27 and TRBJ2-1; no DNA is available, so the TRBD2 call from TCRdb remains unchecked. The CDR3 extends over 12 amino acids. Germline CDR1 is MNHEY and CDR2 is SMNVEV (reference sequence).

The rearrangement uses TRBV3-1 and TRBJ2-7; the TRBD1 assignment by TCRdb is unverifiable without DNA. The CDR3 spans 13 residues. CDR1 is LGHDT and CDR2 is YNNKEL in the germline V gene (reference sequence). The CDR3 here is CASSLNRGQEQYF.